The next 2 T cell receptor beta chains were all read from a single sample in a study of T cell changes during pregnancy in multiple sclerosis. Some clones are missing from TCRdb's copy, which holds only in-frame ones; the method was immunoSEQ multiplex PCR. The data show some 100,000 clones, approximately 94% seen once. This material consisted of peripheral blood, taken before pregnancy. The source of these receptors is a female donor with multiple sclerosis, enrolled in a pregnancy study.

This chain links TRBV28 with TRBJ2-7; 10 bases match TRBD1. Trimming took 3 bases from V and 4 from J; bases not matched to a gene: 6. The CDR3 covers 15 residues. Per germline, CDR1 MDHEN and CDR2 SYDVKM. DNA of the CDR3: TGTGCCAGCAGTTTGGGACAGGGGACATCGTACGAGCAGTACTTC. This encodes CASSLGQGTSYEQYF. The variable domain in full, with the rest retrieved from reference TRBV28 and TRBJ2-7, is DVKVTQSSRYLVKRTGEKVFLECVQDMDHENMFWYRQDPGLGLRLIYFSYDVKMKEKGDIPEGYSVSREKKERFSLILESASTNQTSMYLCASSLGQGTSYEQYFGPGTRLTVT.

The genes are TRBV27 and TRBJ1-1, with D perhaps matching TRBD1 (5 bases). This CDR3 is built from 12 residues. The germline CDR1 and CDR2 sequences are MNHEY and SMNVEV (reference sequence). V was cut by 5 bases and J by 11 bases, with 15 bases left in between. CDR3 sequence: CASSPLRGGAFF. The CDR3 DNA is TGTGCCAGCAGTCCCTTGAGGGGAGGGGCTTTCTTT.